Sequencing of this TCR beta chain was carried out in a study of control samples from healthy donors and cancer patients. Profiled with immunoSEQ multiplex PCR; TCRdb holds only in-frame clones, not every one. The sample shows some 190,000 clones, over 80% of them seen only once. The CDR3 is made up of 11 amino acids. CDR1 GTSNPN and CDR2 SVGIG come from the germline V gene (reference sequence). The V gene lost 0 bases and the J gene lost 8 bases, with 6 bases spanning the gap. Sequenced input: blood. The TCR sequence derives from a man aged 30 to 45 in good health. V and J are TRBV30 and TRBJ2-3, with no clear D. CDR3 protein: CAWSVVGTQYF. The DNA of the CDR3 is TGTGCCTGGAGTGTAGTTGGTACGCAGTATTTT. Full variable domain (outside the CDR3, taken from reference TRBV30 and TRBJ2-3): SQTIHQWPATLVQPVGSPLSLECTVEGTSNPNLYWYRQAAGRGLQLLFYSVGIGQISSEVPQNLSASRPQDRQFILSSKKLLLSDSGFYLCAWSVVGTQYFGPGTRLTVL.